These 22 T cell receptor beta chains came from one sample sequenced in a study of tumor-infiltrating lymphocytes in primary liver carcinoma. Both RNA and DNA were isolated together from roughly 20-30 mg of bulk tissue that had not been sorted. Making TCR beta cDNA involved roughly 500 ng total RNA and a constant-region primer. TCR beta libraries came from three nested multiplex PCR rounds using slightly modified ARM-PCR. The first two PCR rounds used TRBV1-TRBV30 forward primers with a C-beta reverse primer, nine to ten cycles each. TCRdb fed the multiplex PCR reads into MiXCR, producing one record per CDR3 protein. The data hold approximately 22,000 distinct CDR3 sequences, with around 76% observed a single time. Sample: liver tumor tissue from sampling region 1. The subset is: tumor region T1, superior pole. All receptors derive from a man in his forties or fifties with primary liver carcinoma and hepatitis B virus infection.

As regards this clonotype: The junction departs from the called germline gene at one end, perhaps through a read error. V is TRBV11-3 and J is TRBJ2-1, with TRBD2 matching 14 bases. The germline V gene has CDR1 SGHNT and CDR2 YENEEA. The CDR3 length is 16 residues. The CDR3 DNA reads TGTGCCAGAAGCTTATCAGGGACTAGCGGGAGAGGTGAGCAATTCTTC. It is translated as CARSLSGTSGRGEQFF.

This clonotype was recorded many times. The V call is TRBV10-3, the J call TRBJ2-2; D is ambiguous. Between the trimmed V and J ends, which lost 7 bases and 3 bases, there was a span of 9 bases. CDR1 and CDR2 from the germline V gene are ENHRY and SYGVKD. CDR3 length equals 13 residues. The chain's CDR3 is CAIKRRDTGELFF. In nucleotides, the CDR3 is TGTGCCATCAAGCGTAGGGACACCGGGGAGCTGTTTTTT.

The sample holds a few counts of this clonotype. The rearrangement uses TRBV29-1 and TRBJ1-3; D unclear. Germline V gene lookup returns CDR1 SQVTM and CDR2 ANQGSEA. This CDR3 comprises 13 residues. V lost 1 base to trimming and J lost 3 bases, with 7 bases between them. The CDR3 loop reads CSVEASDGNTIYF. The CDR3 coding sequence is TGCAGCGTTGAAGCCTCTGATGGAAACACCATATATTTT.

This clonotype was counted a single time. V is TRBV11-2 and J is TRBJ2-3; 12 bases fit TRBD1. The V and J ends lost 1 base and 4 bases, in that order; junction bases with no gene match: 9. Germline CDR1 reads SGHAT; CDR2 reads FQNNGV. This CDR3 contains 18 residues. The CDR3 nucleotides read TGTGCCAGCAGCTTAGTCACTGGGACAGGGGGCATAGCAGATACGCAGTATTTT. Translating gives CASSLVTGTGGIADTQYF.

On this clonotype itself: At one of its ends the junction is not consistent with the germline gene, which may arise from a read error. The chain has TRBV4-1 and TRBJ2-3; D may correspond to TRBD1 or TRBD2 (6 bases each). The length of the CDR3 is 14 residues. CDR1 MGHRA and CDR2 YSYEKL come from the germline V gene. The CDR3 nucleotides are TGCGCCAACAGCCAAGTCACAAGGGGGGATACGCGGTATTTT. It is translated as CANSQVTRGDTRYF.

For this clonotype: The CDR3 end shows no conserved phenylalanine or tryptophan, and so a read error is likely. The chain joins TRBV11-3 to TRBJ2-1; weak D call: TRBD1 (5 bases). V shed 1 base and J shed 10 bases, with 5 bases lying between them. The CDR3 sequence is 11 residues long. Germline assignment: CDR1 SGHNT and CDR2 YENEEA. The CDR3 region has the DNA TGTGCCAGCAGCTTAGGGACAGAGCAGTTCTAT. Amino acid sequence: CASSLGTEQFY.

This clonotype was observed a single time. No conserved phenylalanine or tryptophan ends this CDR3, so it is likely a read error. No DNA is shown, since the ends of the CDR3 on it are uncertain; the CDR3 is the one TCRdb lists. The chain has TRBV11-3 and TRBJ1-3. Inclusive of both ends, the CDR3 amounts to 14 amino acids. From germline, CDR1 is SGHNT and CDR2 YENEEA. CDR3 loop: CASSLYGAGNTVYL.

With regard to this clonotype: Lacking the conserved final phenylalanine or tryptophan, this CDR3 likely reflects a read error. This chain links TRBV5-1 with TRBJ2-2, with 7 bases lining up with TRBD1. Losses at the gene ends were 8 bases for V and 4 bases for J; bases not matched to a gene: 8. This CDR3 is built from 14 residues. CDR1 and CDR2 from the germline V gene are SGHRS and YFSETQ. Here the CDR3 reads CARSLGQVTGELFY. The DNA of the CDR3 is TGCGCCAGAAGCCTAGGACAGGTCACCGGGGAGCTGTTTTAT.

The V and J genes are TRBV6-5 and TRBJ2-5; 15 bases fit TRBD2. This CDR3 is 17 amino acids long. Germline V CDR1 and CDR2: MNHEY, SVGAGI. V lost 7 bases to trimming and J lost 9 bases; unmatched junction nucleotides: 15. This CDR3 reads CASTYYGTSGRFEAQYF. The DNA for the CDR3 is TGTGCCAGCACCTATTACGGGACTAGCGGGAGGTTTGAGGCCCAGTACTTC.

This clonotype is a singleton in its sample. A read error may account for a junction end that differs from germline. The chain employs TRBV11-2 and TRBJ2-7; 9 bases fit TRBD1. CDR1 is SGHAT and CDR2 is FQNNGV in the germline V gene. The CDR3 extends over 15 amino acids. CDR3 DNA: TGTGCCAGCAGCCAAGGGACAGGGAGAAGTTACGATCAGTACTTC. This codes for CASSQGTGRSYDQYF.

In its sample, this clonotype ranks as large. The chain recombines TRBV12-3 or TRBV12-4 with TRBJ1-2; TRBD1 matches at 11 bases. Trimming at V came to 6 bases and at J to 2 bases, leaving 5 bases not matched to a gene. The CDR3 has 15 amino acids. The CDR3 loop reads CASSLGQGANYGYTF. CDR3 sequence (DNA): TGTGCCAGCAGCCTCGGACAGGGGGCAAACTATGGCTACACCTTC.

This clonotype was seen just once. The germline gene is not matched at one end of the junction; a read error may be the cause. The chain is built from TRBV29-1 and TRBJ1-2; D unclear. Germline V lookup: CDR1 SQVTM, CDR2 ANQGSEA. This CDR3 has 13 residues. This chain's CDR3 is CSVEKAESYGYTF. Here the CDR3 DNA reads TGCAGCGTTGAGAAGGCAGAATCATATGGCTACACGTTC.

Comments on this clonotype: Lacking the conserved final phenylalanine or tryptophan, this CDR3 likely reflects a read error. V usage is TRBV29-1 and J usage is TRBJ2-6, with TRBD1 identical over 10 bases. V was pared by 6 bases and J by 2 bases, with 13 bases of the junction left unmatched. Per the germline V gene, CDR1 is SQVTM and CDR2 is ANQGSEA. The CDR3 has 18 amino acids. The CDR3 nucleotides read TGCAGCGTCGATACAACCGGGACAGGGGAAGCTGGGGCCAACGTCCTGACTTCC. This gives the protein CSVDTTGTGEAGANVLTS.

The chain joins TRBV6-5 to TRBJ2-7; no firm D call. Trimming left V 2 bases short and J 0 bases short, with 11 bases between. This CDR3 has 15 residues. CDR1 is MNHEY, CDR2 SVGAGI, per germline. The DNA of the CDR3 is TGTGCCAGCAGTTACAAGAACAGCAGCTCCTACGAGCAGTACTTC. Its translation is CASSYKNSSSYEQYF.

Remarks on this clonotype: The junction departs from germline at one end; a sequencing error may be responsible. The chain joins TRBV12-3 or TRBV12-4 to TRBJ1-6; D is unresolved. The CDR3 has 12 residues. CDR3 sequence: CVSSLKNPPLHF. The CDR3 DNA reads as TGTGTCAGCAGTTTAAAGAATCCACCACTCCACTTT.

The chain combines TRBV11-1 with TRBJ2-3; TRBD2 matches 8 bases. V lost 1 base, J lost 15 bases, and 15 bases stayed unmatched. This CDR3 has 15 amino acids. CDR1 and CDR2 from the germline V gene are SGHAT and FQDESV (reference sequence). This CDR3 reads CASSLVAGTSDMHYF. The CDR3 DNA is TGTGCCAGCAGCTTAGTAGCGGGAACTTCAGATATGCACTATTTT.

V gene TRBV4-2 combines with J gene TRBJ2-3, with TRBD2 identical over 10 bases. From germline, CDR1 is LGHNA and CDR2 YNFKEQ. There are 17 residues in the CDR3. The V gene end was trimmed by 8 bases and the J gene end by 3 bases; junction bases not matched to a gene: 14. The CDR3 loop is CASQVALLAGATDTQYF. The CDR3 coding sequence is TGTGCCAGCCAAGTGGCGCTTCTAGCGGGAGCGACAGATACGCAGTATTTT.

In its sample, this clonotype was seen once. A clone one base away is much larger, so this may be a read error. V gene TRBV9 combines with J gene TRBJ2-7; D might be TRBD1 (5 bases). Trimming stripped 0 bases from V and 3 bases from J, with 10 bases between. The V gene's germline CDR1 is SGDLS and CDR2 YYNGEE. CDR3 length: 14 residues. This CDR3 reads CASSVEQVGYEQYF. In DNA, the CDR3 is TGTGCCAGCAGCGTAGAACAGGTGGGCTACGAGCAGTACTTC.

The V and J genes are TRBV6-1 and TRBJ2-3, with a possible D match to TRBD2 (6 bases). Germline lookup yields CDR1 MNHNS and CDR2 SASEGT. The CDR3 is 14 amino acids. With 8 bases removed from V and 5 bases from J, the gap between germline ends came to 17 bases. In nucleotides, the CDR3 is TGTGCCAGCTGTCTGGGACTTGGCCTAGATACGCAGTATTTT. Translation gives CASCLGLGLDTQYF.

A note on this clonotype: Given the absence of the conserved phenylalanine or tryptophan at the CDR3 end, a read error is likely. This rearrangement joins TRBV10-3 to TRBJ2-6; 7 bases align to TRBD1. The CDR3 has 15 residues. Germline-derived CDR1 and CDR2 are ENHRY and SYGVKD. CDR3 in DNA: TGTGCCATCAGTGAACAGGGGCCTGGGACCAACGTCCTGACTCTC. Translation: CAISEQGPGTNVLTL.

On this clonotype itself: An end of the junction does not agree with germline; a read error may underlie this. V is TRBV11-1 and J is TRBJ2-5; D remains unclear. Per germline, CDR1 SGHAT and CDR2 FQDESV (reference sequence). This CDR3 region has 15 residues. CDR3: CASSLGVQLRETHYF. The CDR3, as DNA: TGTGCCAGCAGCTTGGGTGTACAGCTTAGAGAGACCCATTACTTC.

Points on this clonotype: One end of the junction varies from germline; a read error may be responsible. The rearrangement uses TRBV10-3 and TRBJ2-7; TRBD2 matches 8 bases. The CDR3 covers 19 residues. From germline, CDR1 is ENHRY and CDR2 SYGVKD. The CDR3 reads CATTKRAGLPGGFSYKQYF. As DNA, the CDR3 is TGTGCCACCACTAAACGAGCGGGACTACCGGGAGGGTTCTCCTACAAGCAGTACTTC.